The 18 T cell receptor beta chains in this list originate from one sample, sequenced in a study of type 1 regulatory T cells (dated by TCRdb to the early 2020s). The paper as a whole reports these results and caveats: A more restricted TCR repertoire was observed in Tr1 cells than in non-Tr1 cells, and this restriction was interpreted in the study as alloantigen-induced clonal expansion.

Sequencing took place on an Illumina MiSeq. The public reads were quality trimmed at Q25 with fastp and then assembled into clones with MiXCR by TCRdb, keeping productive beta chains. A single entry per CDR3 protein holds the most common genes and DNA from its merged rows. Across this sample there are fewer than 7,000 distinct CDR3 sequences, with 30% to 35% seen only once. Together, the top ten hold roughly a quarter of the sample. Antigens of these TCRs are unknown. The source material was cultured type 1 regulatory T (Tr1) cells, either the whole culture or a sorted fraction (not recorded which). The sample's cell subset or site label is to be understood as: type 1 regulatory T cells sorted from the T-allo10 product. The receptors stem from a human donor in good health.

Sample share makes this clonotype medium-sized. This rearrangement joins TRBV7-8 to TRBJ2-1; D perhaps matches TRBD1 (6 bases). In germline, CDR1 is SGHVS, CDR2 FQNEAQ. The CDR3 spans 16 residues. Between the trimmed V and J ends, which lost 1 base and 0 bases, there was a span of 10 bases. CDR3 loop: CASSLVATGSYNEQFF. For the CDR3, the DNA is TGTGCCAGCAGCTTAGTGGCGACAGGCTCCTACAATGAGCAGTTCTTC.

This clonotype is deemed medium-sized. V usage is TRBV2 and J usage is TRBJ2-5; D gene ambiguous. V dropped 6 bases and J dropped 1 base, with 6 bases sitting between them. This CDR3 region has 12 residues. The germline CDR1 and CDR2 sequences are SNHLY and FYNNEI. In DNA form, the CDR3 reads TGTGCCAGCAGCCTGGCCCAAGAGACCCAGTACTTC. It specifies CASSLAQETQYF.

The V call is TRBV6-2 or TRBV6-3, the J call TRBJ2-2; D call uncertain. Germline V lookup: CDR1 MNHEY, CDR2 SVGEGT. The CDR3 totals 14 residues. Between the trimmed V and J ends, which lost 6 bases and 1 base, there was a span of 9 bases. The CDR3 sequence is CASSPSLNTGELFF. CDR3 DNA sequence: TGTGCCAGCAGCCCCTCACTGAACACCGGGGAGCTGTTTTTT.

This chain uses TRBV6-5 with TRBJ1-1; D may be TRBD1 (6 bases). The CDR3 extends over 16 amino acids. V was shortened by 4 bases and J by 1 base, with 16 bases between the two germline ends. The germline CDR1 and CDR2 sequences are MNHEY and SVGAGI. CDR3 in amino acids: CASSFSGTPRNTEAFF. The CDR3 DNA follows: TGTGCCAGCAGTTTTTCCGGGACACCAAGGAACACTGAAGCTTTCTTT.

The chain employs TRBV20-1 and TRBJ2-5, with D hard to call. V lost 0 bases and J 7 bases, leaving 9 bases between the germline ends. Germline V gene sequence: CDR1 DFQATT, CDR2 SNEGSKA (reference sequence). This CDR3 has 12 residues. The CDR3 sequence is CSARDLEWTQYF. Written as DNA, the CDR3 is TGCAGTGCTAGAGATCTCGAGTGGACCCAGTACTTC.

This clonotype is classed as medium-sized. V usage is TRBV7-2 and J usage is TRBJ1-2, with 10 bases matching TRBD1. Trimming took 4 bases from V and 8 from J; bases not matched to a gene: 4. CDR1 and CDR2 (germline): SGHTA, FQGNSA. This CDR3 comprises 13 residues. CDR3 sequence (DNA): TGTGCCAGCAGCTCCGACAGGGGGCACGGCTACACCTTC. Protein: CASSSDRGHGYTF. Full variable domain (outside the CDR3, taken from reference TRBV7-2 and TRBJ1-2): GAGVSQSPSNKVTEKGKDVELRCDPISGHTALYWYRQSLGQGLEFLIYFQGNSAPDKSGLPSDRFSAERTGGSVSTLTIQRTQQEDSAVYLCASSSDRGHGYTFGSGTRLTVV.

In its sample, this clonotype was seen a few times. The chain has TRBV2 and TRBJ1-3, with D uncertain. V was cut by 7 bases and J by 2 bases, with 9 bases left in between. Germline V lookup: CDR1 SNHLY, CDR2 FYNNEI. CDR3 size: 13 residues. The DNA of the CDR3 is TGTGCCAGCAACGCGGACCCTGGAAACACCATATATTTT. Amino acids: CASNADPGNTIYF.

This clonotype has just a few counts. As DNA, the CDR3 is TGCAGCTTCCAGTGGGGCTCCTACAATGAGCAGTTCTTC. Translating it yields CSFQWGSYNEQFF. The chain has TRBV29-1 and TRBJ2-1; D unresolved. The germline CDR1 and CDR2 sequences are SQVTM and ANQGSEA. Trimming shortened V by 8 bases and J by 0 bases, and 11 bases separated the two germline ends. This CDR3 contains 13 residues.

This clonotype was found once. The gene calls are TRBV5-1 and TRBJ2-4, with D maybe TRBD2 (6 bases). The CDR3 spans 16 residues. The V end was cut by 0 bases, the J end by 7 bases, with 17 bases between. Germline V gene data show CDR1 as SGHRS and CDR2 as YFSETQ. CDR3 residues: CASSLVRPGLSNIQYF. The CDR3 region has the DNA TGCGCCAGCAGCTTGGTCCGACCGGGACTCTCGAACATTCAGTACTTC.

This clonotype has more than one count but fewer than ten. This sequence joins TRBV6-1 and TRBJ1-1, with D tentatively TRBD1 (5 bases). CDR3 length: 14 residues. Trimming shortened V by 8 bases and J by 2 bases, and 15 bases separated the two germline ends. The germline gives CDR1 MNHNS, CDR2 SASEGT. In DNA, the CDR3 is TGTGCCAGCCGATGGCCCGGGGGTAACACTGAAGCTTTCTTT. Residues: CASRWPGGNTEAFF.

This clonotype showed up just a few times. The rearrangement links TRBV5-1 to TRBJ2-1, with 8 bases matching TRBD2. V shed 4 bases, J shed 1 base, and the junction held 4 bases outside the gene matches. Germline CDR1 SGHRS, CDR2 YFSETQ. This CDR3 comprises 15 residues. CDR3 loop: CASSPRGGSYNEQFF. In nucleotides, the CDR3 is TGCGCCAGCAGCCCCCGGGGGGGGTCCTACAATGAGCAGTTCTTC.

The chain couples TRBV5-1 to TRBJ2-7, with 7 nucleotides matching TRBD1. Germline V gives CDR1 SGHRS, CDR2 YFSETQ. J gave up 2 bases and V 4 bases, and 9 bases lay outside the gene matches. The CDR3 runs 15 residues. The CDR3 DNA reads TGCGCCAGCAGCGGCCCCGGGACAGAAACCTACGAGCAGTACTTC. Protein sequence: CASSGPGTETYEQYF.

The chain joins TRBV20-1 to TRBJ1-4; no clear D gene. V was cut by 3 bases and J by 6 bases, with 11 bases left in between. This CDR3 has 13 residues. From germline, CDR1 is DFQATT and CDR2 SNEGSKA (reference sequence). CDR3 protein: CSARRTVDEKLFF. The CDR3 coding sequence is TGCAGTGCTAGGAGAACCGTCGATGAAAAACTGTTTTTT.

The rearrangement links TRBV6-6 to TRBJ2-7; D tentatively reads TRBD1 or TRBD2 (6 bases each). Trimming took off 0 bases at V and 2 bases at J, with 8 bases between the two ends. CDR3 length: 14 residues. Germline V CDR1 and CDR2: MNHNY, SVGAGI (reference sequence). The CDR3 DNA is TGTGCCAGCAGTTACTCTCGGGGGCCCTACGAGCAGTACTTC. Protein: CASSYSRGPYEQYF.

The chain has TRBV20-1 and TRBJ1-2; tentative D call: TRBD1 (6 bases). CDR3 length equals 16 residues. V lost 1 base and J lost 3, with 18 bases in between. Germline CDR1 reads DFQATT; CDR2 reads SNEGSKA (reference sequence). CDR3 nucleotides: TGCAGTGCTAGAGCCCACGGGACACGGGGATACTATGGCTACACCTTC. This gives the protein CSARAHGTRGYYGYTF.

This chain uses TRBV6-2 or TRBV6-3 with TRBJ2-5; 8 nucleotides agree with TRBD1. Trimming took 4 bases from V and 1 from J; bases not matched to a gene: 5. The CDR3 length is 15 residues. Germline loops: CDR1 MNHEY, CDR2 SVGEGT. CDR3 sequence (DNA): TGTGCCAGCAGTTGGGGGGACAGGCTCCAAGAGACCCAGTACTTC. Protein sequence: CASSWGDRLQETQYF.

The gene calls are TRBV7-2 and TRBJ2-3; 9 bases match TRBD1. Germline values: CDR1 SGHTA, CDR2 FQGNSA. V was pared by 5 bases and J by 10 bases, with 7 bases of the junction left unmatched. The CDR3 spans 13 residues. The CDR3 protein is CASSTRTGAAQYF. The CDR3 DNA reads as TGTGCCAGCAGCACCCGGACAGGGGCGGCGCAGTATTTT.

This clonotype rates as medium-sized (0.01 to 0.1%). V is TRBV24-1 and J is TRBJ2-5; a possible D gene is TRBD1 (5 bases). CDR3 length: 14 amino acids. The ends were cut back, 5 bases at V and 5 bases at J, with 14 bases in the middle. Germline V gene data show CDR1 as KGHDR and CDR2 as SFDVKD. The CDR3 DNA reads as TGTGCCACCAGTGTGCAGGGTCCGGTGGAGACCCAGTACTTC. It is translated as CATSVQGPVETQYF.